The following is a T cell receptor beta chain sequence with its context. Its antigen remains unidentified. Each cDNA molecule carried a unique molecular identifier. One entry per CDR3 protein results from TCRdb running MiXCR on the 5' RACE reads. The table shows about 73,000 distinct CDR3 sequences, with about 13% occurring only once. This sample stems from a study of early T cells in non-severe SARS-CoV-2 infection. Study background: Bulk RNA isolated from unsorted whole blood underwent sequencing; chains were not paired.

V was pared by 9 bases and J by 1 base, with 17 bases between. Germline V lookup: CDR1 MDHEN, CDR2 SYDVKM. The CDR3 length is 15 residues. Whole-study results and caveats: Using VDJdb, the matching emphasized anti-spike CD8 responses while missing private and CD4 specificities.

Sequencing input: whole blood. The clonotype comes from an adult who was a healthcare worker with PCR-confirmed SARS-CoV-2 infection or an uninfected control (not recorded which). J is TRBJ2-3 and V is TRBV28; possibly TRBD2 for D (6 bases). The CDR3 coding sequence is TGTGCCAGTACTTCGAGGGGAGGAGGCACAGATACGCAGTATTTT. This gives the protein CASTSRGGGTDTQYF. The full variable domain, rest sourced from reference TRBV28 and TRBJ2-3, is DVKVTQSSRYLVKRTGEKVFLECVQDMDHENMFWYRQDPGLGLRLIYFSYDVKMKEKGDIPEGYSVSREKKERFSLILESASTNQTSMYLCASTSRGGGTDTQYFGPGTRLTVL.